This T cell receptor (beta chain) was sequenced for a study of cytomegalovirus exposure and HLA in healthy donors (dated by TCRdb to about 2017). About the study as a whole: An earlier analysis of approximately 590 of the donors reported more than 250 Gb of sequence data and some 100 million unique TCR beta sequences from about 200 million T cells. Both class I and class II loci were covered by HLA typing, at four-digit resolution. The study profiled the T cell repertoires of hundreds of subjects by immunosequencing and related them to cytomegalovirus serostatus. Donor age, sex, ethnicity and CMV serostatus were compiled alongside the repertoire data. Genome-wide SNP genotypes for about 65% of the roughly 670 donors were used in a later genetic analysis, which treated that subset as a discovery cohort. Every discovery cohort repertoire had been produced on one sequencing platform. A handful of DR-DQ haplotypes were treated as single units for association and clustering because of strong linkage in the cohort. The later analysis used no new phenotypic data to find candidate immune exposures, relying instead on TCR beta sequences and their occurrence across donors. Approximately 300 gigabases of sequencing data and around 85 million unique TCR sequences made up an early release that covered approximately 650 HLA-typed donors. Along with the roughly 610-subject first cohort, a separate validation cohort of more than 90 different subjects was used. Of the approximately 400 genotyped donors, 70% to 90% were placed in the genetic ancestry cluster associated with self-reported Caucasian donors. To decide whether each TCR beta V gene segment behaved as functional or pseudogenic, an earlier analysis of approximately 600 of the donors relied on high-throughput TCR beta sequencing. In a later analysis, previously published TCR beta repertoires from about 670 donors were re-analyzed and high-resolution HLA genotyping was added so that TCR occurrence patterns could be studied. On average, 235,054 unique TCR beta nucleotide sequences were sequenced per donor among about 400 genotyped donors of the cohort, with around 19% of those sequences being non-productive. The number of typed donors differed by locus: about 629-640 for A, B, C, DRB1 and DQB1; roughly 510 for DQA1; fewer than 610 for DPA1; and 400 to 480 for DPB1. To predict cytomegalovirus infection status, the study brought together high-throughput TCR immunosequencing, statistical association of individual TCRs with disease status, and machine learning. The study was designed to test whether signatures of past pathogen exposure could be identified by cataloging public T cell receptors. Broader findings and caveats from the paper: Some IMGT-functional V segments, including TRBV6-2 and TRBV6-3, could not be distinguished by the 87-base-pair reads and were therefore excluded. Across donors, most TCR sequences were observed very rarely, whereas some public TCRs were present in many individuals. Several of the top co-occurrence clusters appeared to be linked to parvovirus B19, influenza, CMV and Epstein-Barr virus, according to a later analysis. A later analysis found that HLA-associated TCR beta chains were more clonally expanded and had lower generation probabilities than equally common non-associated chains. In both the original and validation cohorts, the classifier was reported to diagnose cytomegalovirus status with high specificity and sensitivity. Presence/absence analyses assumed roughly uniform sequencing depth across donors, an assumption that may not hold. In vitro tests confirmed that a few of the cytomegalovirus-associated TCR beta chains recognize cytomegalovirus antigens. Specific HLA alleles were associated with some 15,000 TCR beta sequences at a false discovery rate of 0.05 in a later analysis. A further reported finding was that TCR beta sequences accurately predicted the HLA-A and HLA-B alleles for most subjects in the first cohort. A later genetic analysis associated a missense DCLRE1C variant with V-gene and J-gene trimming of TCR beta chains, and an independent cohort replicated the association. Immune exposure information for the cohort was limited to CMV serostatus. In a later analysis, the rate of TCR association differed among HLA loci, with DRB1 alleles having the most associated TCRs and HLA-C alleles having the fewest. An earlier analysis of some 590 of the donors showed that most TCR beta V segments appeared in productive rearrangements either about 90% or about 30% of the time, which broadly matched IMGT annotations. Because counts were too low, some 17 rarely observed V segments, including chromosome 9 orphons, were excluded from the earlier analysis of about 500 of the donors. In a later genetic analysis, fewer N-insertions in productive TCRs were reported among donors in an Asian-associated ancestry cluster than the roughly 700-donor mean. Because HLA typing was unavailable for some donors at each locus, only the typed subset was used in association tests. This cohort had only TCR beta chains sequenced, and the lack of alpha or paired-chain data limited which features could be detected. The authors suggested that the approach could potentially be generalized to other disease states and immunological phenotypes. The sequencing pipeline was judged likely to have produced a cluster of highly shared sequence variants as a technical artifact. Linkage disequilibrium might explain the correlated functional status among segregating V segments, but an unknown experimental factor could not be excluded. Most CMV-associated TCR beta chains appeared to be HLA-restricted in a later analysis, and the HLA associations seemed to be driven largely by CMV exposure. Strong co-occurrence of HLA alleles, especially DR and DQ, made assigning TCR associations to individual alleles difficult. A total of 164 TCR beta chains were listed by the study as associated with cytomegalovirus.

The cohort was made up of about 610 healthy bone marrow donors. At the time of sampling, every cohort member was nominally healthy, though immune exposures that went unrecorded were likely present. The donor was CMV seronegative and was included in the group of over 300 seronegative cohort members. A peripheral blood sample was collected from each donor, and TCR beta sequencing was performed on peripheral blood mononuclear cells. Genomic DNA was extracted from the blood cell samples with the Qiagen DNeasy Blood Extraction Kit. The library was made by the immunoSEQ multiplex PCR assay. The multiplex PCR relied on a mix of 60 forward primers for TCR Vbeta segments and 13 reverse primers for TCR Jbeta segments. A multiplex PCR assay on genomic DNA amplified the CDR3 region of rearranged TCR beta genes. On the Illumina HiSeq System, the amplified TCR beta libraries were sequenced as 87-base-pair reads. Regarding the original processing steps: A later analysis tallied tens of millions of unique TCR beta chains across the 666 repertoires, and some 12 million of those chains were shared by two or more donors. A nearest-neighbor algorithm error-corrected the raw reads and collapsed the reads into unique sequences, merging closely related sequences to remove PCR and sequencing errors. CDR3 sequences were aligned to IMGT reference sequences to assign V, D and J gene segments. Each retained sequence needed at least a six-nucleotide match to both a V gene segment and a J gene segment. Rearrangements were classified as productive when the CDR3 lacked stop codons and remained in frame with V and J, and all other rearrangements were classified as non-productive. Following IMGT convention, CDR3 was defined as the stretch from the second conserved V-encoded cysteine to the conserved J-encoded phenylalanine. In an earlier analysis of around 540 of the donors, sequences lacking an unambiguous match to a single V gene segment were excluded. An earlier analysis of around 600 of the donors classified V segments as functional when productive rearrangements were above 56.7% and as segregating when the standard deviation between donors was above 5%. A statistical classification framework was built for diagnosing cytomegalovirus status from the catalog of TCR beta chain sequences. In a later analysis, V and J genes were assigned by comparing TCR nucleotide sequences against IMGT/GENE-DB human TR gene sequences. A later analysis assigned CDR3 sequences and most-parsimonious VDJ recombination scenarios with the TCRdist pipeline. In a later analysis, each TCR beta chain was defined by its CDR3 amino acid sequence together with its V-gene family, and reads lacking a unique V-gene family were excluded. As a way to deal with suspected cross-contamination and a sequencing artifact, a later analysis dropped roughly 620 nucleotide sequences that were highly shared and had low generation probability. In a later analysis, a clonal expansion index for each public chain was calculated from normalized within-repertoire ranks of inferred template counts. In a later analysis, generation probabilities were computed with a VDJ recombination model fitted to out-of-frame rearrangements, and the resulting probabilities were checked against IGoR. In a later analysis, TCR-TCR, TCR-HLA and TCR-CMV co-occurrence was scored with hypergeometric tests, and a repertoire-size bias correction was applied to TCR pairs. A later analysis estimated false discovery rates by permuting HLA or CMV assignments 20 times. In a later analysis, co-occurring TCRs were grouped with DBSCAN, and TCRdist sequence similarity was added when clustering was performed within HLA-allele-positive subsets. Repertoires with fewer than 30,000 or more than 120,000 public chains, plus five repertoires with anomalous nucleotide sharing, were excluded from co-occurrence clustering. TCRdb took over this immuneACCESS table, retaining in-frame rearrangements with V and J assigned. Such tables are incomplete; in checked studies, under half of the missing clones stem from an unresolved V gene, and the remainder is unexplained. The V and J calls and the clone size are those of that table, but D and trimming were determined from the DNA. For this sample the table gives approximately 180,000 clones, of which roughly 87% were detected only once. About 0.23% of the sample is taken by the ten largest.

Notes on this clone: The specificity of this receptor is unknown. It has no much larger one-base neighbor in the sample; base qualities were not kept.

Trimming at the junction amounts to 5 bases on V and 0 bases on J, and the germline ends lie 8 bases apart. As encoded in the germline V gene, CDR1 is SQVTM while CDR2 is ANQGSEA. The CDR3 runs 13 amino acids, cysteine and phenylalanine included. Just the 39-base CDR3 DNA is kept, in frame starting at base 1. This clonotype originated in a girl under two years old in good health and CMV-seronegative. The rearranged chain carries TRBV29-1 and TRBJ2-1; the D gene is perhaps TRBD2, on 6 matching bases. The specimen was PBMCs. The nucleotide sequence reads TGCAGCGTTCGGGGAGGCTCCTACAATGAGCAGTTCTTC. Its product reads: CSVRGGSYNEQFF.